Below are 16 T cell receptor beta chains sequenced from a single sample in a study of tumor-infiltrating lymphocytes in primary liver carcinoma. Alongside blood RNA obtained from unsorted whole blood, germline DNA was also extracted. Total RNA amounting to roughly 0.5 ug was the source from which TCR beta cDNA was made with a constant-region primer. Sequencing libraries for TCR beta derived from three nested multiplex PCR rounds that used slightly modified ARM-PCR. TRBV1-TRBV30 forward primers paired with a C-beta reverse primer were used in the first two PCR rounds, which ran approximately 10 cycles each. Via MiXCR, TCRdb re-called the multiplex PCR reads, giving one row per CDR3 protein. The repertoire holds hundreds of thousands of distinct CDR3 sequences, with approximately 60% as singletons. The sequencing sample was made of peripheral blood. These receptors all stem from a man aged 35-49 years with primary liver carcinoma and hepatitis B virus infection.

Turning to this clonotype: A read error may explain this, as a much larger clone is one base away. The V call is TRBV11-2, the J call TRBJ1-5; the D gene is possibly TRBD1 (6 bases). The ends were cut back, 1 base at V and 6 bases at J, with 13 bases in the middle. The CDR3 is made up of 15 amino acids. CDR1 and CDR2 (germline): SGHAT, FQNNGV. The DNA of the CDR3 is TGTGCCAGCAGCTTAGCATCGGGGGGCCGTCAGCCCCAGCATTTT. This translates into CASSLASGGRQPQHF. The whole variable domain, filled in from reference TRBV11-2 and TRBJ1-5, reads EAGVAQSPRYKIIEKRQSVAFWCNPISGHATLYWYQQILGQGPKLLIQFQNNGVVDDSQLPKDRFSAERLKGVDSTLKIQPAKLEDSAVYLCASSLASGGRQPQHFGDGTRLSIL.

Concerning this clonotype itself: One base away lies a much larger clone, so this may be a sequencing read error. The J gene is TRBJ2-2, the V gene TRBV6-6, with 9 nucleotides matching TRBD1. The V gene's germline CDR1 is MNHNY and CDR2 SVGAGI (reference sequence). The length of the CDR3 is 14 residues. CDR3 loop: CASSWDRESGELLF. CDR3 sequence (DNA): TGTGCCAGCAGTTGGGACAGGGAAAGCGGGGAGCTGCTTTTT.

Remarks on this clonotype: A junction end diverges from the germline sequence, so it may reflect a read error. V and J are TRBV11-2 and TRBJ2-1, with 14 bases lining up with TRBD2. This CDR3 comprises 20 residues. Germline V gene data show CDR1 as SGHAT and CDR2 as FQNNGV. The CDR3 reads CASSRSGQGTSGSDYNEQFF. The CDR3 DNA sequence: TGTGCAAGCAGCAGGTCGGGACAGGGGACTAGCGGGAGTGACTACAATGAGCAGTTCTTC.

A note on this clonotype: Here the CDR3 omits its conserved ending phenylalanine or tryptophan, so a read error is the likely source. The chain has TRBV6-1 and TRBJ2-1; D is perhaps TRBD2 (7 bases). Trimming removed 7 bases at V and 7 bases at J, with 20 bases between. The CDR3 length is 15 residues. CDR1 is MNHNS and CDR2 is SASEGT in the germline V gene. The CDR3 loop reads CASTIEGEGLNEQFI. The CDR3 nucleotides read TGTGCCAGCACTATCGAGGGGGAGGGCCTAAATGAGCAGTTCATC.

This clonotype was counted many times. CDR3 sequence reads: CASSYGRSSYNSPLHF. The DNA for the CDR3 is TGTGCCAGCAGCTACGGGCGGAGCTCCTATAATTCACCCCTCCACTTT. V gene TRBV5-6 combines with J gene TRBJ1-6; no definite D call. The germline V gene has CDR1 SGHDT and CDR2 YYEEEE. This CDR3 has 16 residues. V lost 3 bases and J 0 bases, leaving 10 bases between the germline ends.

About this clonotype itself: A much larger clonotype is one base distant, so this may be a read error. The chain employs TRBV6-2 or TRBV6-3 and TRBJ2-5; the D is unclear. CDR3 length: 12 amino acids. Germline V gene sequence: CDR1 MNHEY, CDR2 SVGEGT. With 7 bases removed from V and 5 bases from J, the gap between germline ends came to 11 bases. CDR3 region: CASTEGPETQYF. The CDR3 nucleotides read TGTGCCAGCACTGAAGGACCGGAGACCCAGTACTTC.

To note about this clonotype: Being one base from a much bigger clone, this may be a read error. J is TRBJ2-7 and V is TRBV4-3; D may be TRBD2 (7 bases). This CDR3 has 15 residues. V lost 0 bases and J lost 4, with 13 bases in between. Germline V gives CDR1 LGHNA, CDR2 YSLEER. Here the CDR3 reads CASSQDQAGQYEQYF. For the CDR3, the DNA is TGCGCCAGCAGCCAAGATCAAGCGGGACAATACGAGCAGTACTTC.

A remark on this clonotype: A single base separates this from a much larger clone, so it may be a read error. CDR3 loop: CASSLLEWNEQFF. The CDR3 DNA reads TGTGCCAGCAGTTTACTGGAGTGGAATGAGCAGTTCTTC. This rearrangement joins TRBV6-2 or TRBV6-3 to TRBJ2-1, with D unclear. CDR3 length: 13 residues. Germline V gene data show CDR1 as MNHEY and CDR2 as SVGEGT. The V end was cut by 4 bases, the J end by 7 bases, with 11 bases between.

Note on this clonotype: A clone one base away is much larger, so this may be a read error. In this CDR3 the conserved last residue, phenylalanine or tryptophan, is missing, so a read error is likely. The V and J genes are TRBV4-1 and TRBJ1-3; 7 bases fit TRBD1. The V segment lost 2 bases and the J segment 3 bases; nucleotides outside the gene matches: 7. This CDR3 contains 16 residues. Germline CDR1 is MGHRA and CDR2 is YSYEKL. Here the CDR3 reads CASSQNSGGGGNTIYL. For the CDR3, the DNA is TGCGCCAGCAGCCAAAATTCAGGGGGTGGTGGAAACACCATATATCTT.

As concerns this clonotype: One base away lies a much larger clone, so this may be a sequencing read error. V gene TRBV4-3 combines with J gene TRBJ2-2; no clear D. From germline, CDR1 is LGHNA and CDR2 YSLEER. The CDR3 contains 16 residues. CDR3 in amino acids: CASSQDSARRTEELFF. The CDR3 DNA sequence: TGCGCCAGCAGCCAAGATTCGGCCCGGAGAACCGAGGAGCTGTTTTTT.

As to this clonotype: With a much larger clone just one base away, this may be a read error. The rearrangement uses TRBV5-4 and TRBJ2-3; TRBD2 might be the D (5 bases). The CDR3 covers 16 residues. Germline V lookup: CDR1 SGHNT, CDR2 YYREEE (reference sequence). Trimming took 4 bases from V and 5 from J, leaving 20 bases between them. Written as DNA, the CDR3 is TGTGCCAGCAGCCCCCCGGACGGGAAATACATAGATACGCAGTATTTT. Its protein product is CASSPPDGKYIDTQYF.

V is TRBV30 and J is TRBJ1-5; 7 bases agree with TRBD1. This CDR3 has 14 amino acids. Trimming took 2 bases from V and 1 from J; bases not matched to a gene: 2. Germline CDR1 reads GTSNPN; CDR2 reads SVGIG (reference sequence). The DNA of the CDR3 is TGTGCCTGGAGTCAGGGGGTGAGCAATCAGCCCCAGCATTTT. Its protein product is CAWSQGVSNQPQHF.

In the case of this clonotype: Possible read error: a much larger clone is one base away. The V call is TRBV6-6, the J call TRBJ2-6, with D unclear. Germline V lookup: CDR1 MNHNY, CDR2 SVGAGI (reference sequence). The CDR3 consists of 16 residues. The ends were cut back, 6 bases at V and 0 bases at J, with 12 bases in the middle. The CDR3 here is CASSAYHSSGANVLTF. The CDR3 DNA follows: TGTGCCAGCAGCGCGTACCACAGCTCTGGGGCCAACGTCCTGACTTTC.

The V gene is TRBV7-9, the J gene TRBJ1-2; D remains unclear. The CDR3 runs 12 residues. V lost 5 bases to trimming and J lost 8 bases, with 12 bases between them. CDR1 is SEHNR and CDR2 is FQNEAQ in the germline V gene (reference sequence). CDR3 sequence reads: CASSPGTAGYTF. The CDR3 DNA sequence: TGTGCCAGCAGCCCAGGCACCGCCGGCTACACCTTC.

This clonotype has a count of ten or more. The chain combines TRBV5-5 with TRBJ2-5; D unresolved. Germline V lookup: CDR1 SGHKS, CDR2 YYEKEE (reference sequence). The CDR3 length is 15 residues. The V end was cut by 1 base, the J end by 2 bases, with 12 bases between. The CDR3 coding sequence is TGTGCCAGCAGCTTGAACACCAGAGAACAAGAGACCCAGTACTTC. Translation: CASSLNTREQETQYF.

This clonotype was detected a few times. The V and J genes are TRBV4-3 and TRBJ2-7; D perhaps matches TRBD1 (6 bases). Germline V gene lookup returns CDR1 LGHNA and CDR2 YSLEER. The CDR3 has 15 residues. The V end lost 0 bases, the J end lost 2 bases, and 11 bases lay between the germline ends. The CDR3 DNA reads TGCGCCAGCAGCCAAGACCTGGGGGCCCCCTACGAGCAGTACTTC. This translates into CASSQDLGAPYEQYF.